The 5 T cell receptor beta chains below were found in one sample sequenced in a study of T-cell reconstitution after alpha-beta-depleted transplantation in children. Unique molecular identifiers were used in preparing the TCRbeta library. TCRdb used MiXCR to reprocess the PCR reads, holding one entry per CDR3 protein. The top ten clones hold roughly 2% of a sample with 450,000 to 600,000 distinct CDR3 sequences, about 10% of them seen once. The sequenced sample was PBMCs, obtained before TCRalphabeta/CD19-depleted stem cell transplant. These receptor sequences come from a child aged 2 to 15 with inherited bone marrow failure, due to receive a stem cell transplant.

This clonotype turned up a few times. J is TRBJ1-5 and V is TRBV20-1; 7 positions agree with TRBD1. The CDR3 loop spans 17 amino acids. CDR1 DFQATT and CDR2 SNEGSKA come from the germline V gene (reference sequence). The junction had 13 bases not matched to a gene; V was cut back by 3 bases and J by 2 bases. The CDR3 protein is CSASRWSTTGGNQPQHF. The CDR3 DNA sequence: TGCAGTGCTAGCAGGTGGTCCACAACAGGGGGCAATCAGCCCCAGCATTTT.

This clonotype was detected a few times. The V and J genes are TRBV6-2 or TRBV6-3 and TRBJ2-3, with TRBD1 matching 7 bases. CDR3 length: 16 amino acids. Trimming at V came to 2 bases and at J to 0 bases, leaving 5 bases not matched to a gene. Germline V lookup: CDR1 MNHEY, CDR2 SVGEGT. CDR3 nucleotides: TGTGCCAGCAGTTACGACAGGGACAAGAGCACAGATACGCAGTATTTT. Translation gives CASSYDRDKSTDTQYF.

CDR3 protein: CASSPGQGGSPLHF. CDR3 nucleotide sequence: TGCGCCAGCAGCCCCGGACAGGGAGGCTCACCCCTCCACTTT. The gene calls are TRBV5-1 and TRBJ1-6; 8 nucleotides agree with TRBD1. The ends lost 4 bases at V and 10 bases at J; junction bases unmatched: 7. The germline V gene encodes CDR1 SGHRS and CDR2 YFSETQ. This CDR3 has 14 amino acids.

This clonotype was recorded at least ten times. V is TRBV6-5 and J is TRBJ1-2, with TRBD1 matching over 8 bases. Unmatched junction bases numbered 8, after V lost 7 bases and J lost 4 bases. Germline CDR1 reads MNHEY; CDR2 reads SVGAGI. The CDR3 extends over 14 amino acids. In DNA, the CDR3 is TGTGCCAGCACGGGCCAGGGGGCAGGCTATGGCTACACCTTC. Amino acid sequence: CASTGQGAGYGYTF.

This clonotype has ten or more counts. The chain has TRBV2 and TRBJ2-4, with D possibly matching TRBD1 (6 bases). Germline lookup yields CDR1 SNHLY and CDR2 FYNNEI. V lost 9 bases and J lost 15, with 21 bases in between. This CDR3 has 12 residues. CDR3 DNA sequence: TGTGCCAGAGTTGGGACAAAAACATTCATGTACTTC. Amino acid sequence: CARVGTKTFMYF.